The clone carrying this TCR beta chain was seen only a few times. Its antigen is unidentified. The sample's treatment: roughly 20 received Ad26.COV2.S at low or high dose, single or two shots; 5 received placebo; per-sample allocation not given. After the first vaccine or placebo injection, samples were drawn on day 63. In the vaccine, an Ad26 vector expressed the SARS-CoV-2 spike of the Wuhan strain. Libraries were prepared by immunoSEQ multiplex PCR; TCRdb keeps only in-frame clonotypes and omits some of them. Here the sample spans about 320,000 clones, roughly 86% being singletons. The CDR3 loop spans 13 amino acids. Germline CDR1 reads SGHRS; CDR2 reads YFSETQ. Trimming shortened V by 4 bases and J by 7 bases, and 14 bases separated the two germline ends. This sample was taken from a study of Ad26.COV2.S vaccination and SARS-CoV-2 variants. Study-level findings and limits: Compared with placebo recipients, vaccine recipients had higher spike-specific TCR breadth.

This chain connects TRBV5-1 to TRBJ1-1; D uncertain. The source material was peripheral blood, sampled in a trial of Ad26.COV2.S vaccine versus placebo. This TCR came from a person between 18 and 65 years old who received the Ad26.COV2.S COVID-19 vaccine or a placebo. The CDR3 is CASSPGRHYEAFF. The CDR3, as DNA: TGCGCCAGCAGCCCAGGACGGCATTATGAAGCTTTCTTT. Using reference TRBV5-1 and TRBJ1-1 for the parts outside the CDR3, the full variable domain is KAGVTQTPRYLIKTRGQQVTLSCSPISGHRSVSWYQQTPGQGLQFLFEYFSETQRNKGNFPGRFSGRQFSNSRSEMNVSTLELGDSALYLCASSPGRHYEAFFGQGTRLTVV.